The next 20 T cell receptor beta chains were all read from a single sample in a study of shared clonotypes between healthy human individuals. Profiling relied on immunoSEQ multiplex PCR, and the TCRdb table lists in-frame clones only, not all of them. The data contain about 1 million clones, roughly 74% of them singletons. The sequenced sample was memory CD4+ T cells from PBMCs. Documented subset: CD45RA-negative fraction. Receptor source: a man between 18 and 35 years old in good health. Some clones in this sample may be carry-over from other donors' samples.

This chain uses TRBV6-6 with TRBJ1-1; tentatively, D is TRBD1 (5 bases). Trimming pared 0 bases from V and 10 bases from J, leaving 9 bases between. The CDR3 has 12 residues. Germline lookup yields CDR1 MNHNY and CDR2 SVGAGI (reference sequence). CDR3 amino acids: CASSYSGGTAFF. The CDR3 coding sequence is TGTGCCAGCAGTTACTCGGGGGGGACAGCTTTCTTT.

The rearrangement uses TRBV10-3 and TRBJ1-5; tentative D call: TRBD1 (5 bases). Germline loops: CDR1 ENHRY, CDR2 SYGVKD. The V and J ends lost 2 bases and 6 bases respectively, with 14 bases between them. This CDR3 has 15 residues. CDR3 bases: TGTGCCATCAGTGAGCAGGCCGGGGCCGGTCAGCCCCAGCATTTT. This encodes CAISEQAGAGQPQHF.

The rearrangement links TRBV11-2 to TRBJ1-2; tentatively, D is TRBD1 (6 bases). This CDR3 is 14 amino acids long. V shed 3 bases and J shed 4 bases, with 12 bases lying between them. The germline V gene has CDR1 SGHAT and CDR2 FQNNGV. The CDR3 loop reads CASSFGQGTYGYTF. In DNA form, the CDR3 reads TGTGCCAGCAGCTTTGGGCAGGGGACCTATGGCTACACCTTC.

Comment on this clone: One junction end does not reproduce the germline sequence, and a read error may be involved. In DNA, the CDR3 is TGTGCCTGGACCATGCGGGGGAAACTAGCGGAGCCGCTGAACACAGGGGAGCTGTTTTTC. It yields the protein CAWTMRGKLAEPLNTGELFF. The chain carries TRBV30 and TRBJ2-2; possible D gene TRBD2, 8 bases. Germline CDR1 and CDR2: GTSNPN and SVGIG (reference sequence). This CDR3 comprises 20 residues. Full variable domain (missing parts from reference TRBV30 and TRBJ2-2): SQTIHQWPATLVQPVGSPLSLECTVEGTSNPNLYWYRQAAGRGLQLLFYSVGIGQISSEVPQNLSASRPQDRQFILSSKKLLLSDSGFYLCAWTMRGKLAEPLNTGELFFGEGSRLTVL.

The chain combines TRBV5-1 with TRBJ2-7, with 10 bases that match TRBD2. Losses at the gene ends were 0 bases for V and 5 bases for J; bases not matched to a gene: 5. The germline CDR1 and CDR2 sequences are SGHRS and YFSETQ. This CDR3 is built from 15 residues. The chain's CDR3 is CASSLGAGGIHEQYF. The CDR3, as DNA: TGCGCCAGCAGCTTGGGAGCGGGAGGGATCCACGAGCAGTACTTC.

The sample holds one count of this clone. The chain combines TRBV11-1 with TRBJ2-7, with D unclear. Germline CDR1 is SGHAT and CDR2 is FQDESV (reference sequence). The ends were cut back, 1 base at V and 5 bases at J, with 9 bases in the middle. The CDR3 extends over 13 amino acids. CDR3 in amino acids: CASSLEGLDEQYF. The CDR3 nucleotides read TGTGCCAGCAGCTTAGAGGGTCTGGACGAGCAGTACTTC.

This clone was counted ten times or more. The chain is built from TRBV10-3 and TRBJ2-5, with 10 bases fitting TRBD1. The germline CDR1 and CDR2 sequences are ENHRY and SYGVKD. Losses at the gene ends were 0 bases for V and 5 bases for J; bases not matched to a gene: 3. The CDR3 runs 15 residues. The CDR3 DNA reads TGTGCCATCAGTGAGTCGGGGACAGGGGTGGAGACCCAGTACTTC. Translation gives CAISESGTGVETQYF.

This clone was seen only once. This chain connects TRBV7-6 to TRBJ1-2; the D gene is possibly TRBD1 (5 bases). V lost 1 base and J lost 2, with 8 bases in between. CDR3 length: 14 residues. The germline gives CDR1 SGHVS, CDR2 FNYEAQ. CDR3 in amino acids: CASSLDSGNYGYTF. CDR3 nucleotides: TGTGCCAGCAGCTTAGATTCAGGGAACTATGGCTACACCTTC.

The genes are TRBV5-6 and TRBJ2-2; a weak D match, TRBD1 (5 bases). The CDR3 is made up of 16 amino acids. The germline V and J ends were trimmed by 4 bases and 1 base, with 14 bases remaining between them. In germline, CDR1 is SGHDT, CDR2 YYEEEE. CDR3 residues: CASSKQAIQNTGELFF. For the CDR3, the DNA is TGTGCCAGCAGCAAACAGGCCATACAGAACACCGGGGAGCTGTTTTTT.

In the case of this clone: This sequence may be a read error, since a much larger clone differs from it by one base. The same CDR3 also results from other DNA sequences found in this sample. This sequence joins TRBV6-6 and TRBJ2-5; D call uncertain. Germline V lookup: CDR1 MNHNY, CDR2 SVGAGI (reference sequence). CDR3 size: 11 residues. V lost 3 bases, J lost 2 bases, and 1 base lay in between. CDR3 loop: CASSYQETQYF. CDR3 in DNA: TGTGCCAGCAGTTATCAAGAGACCCAGTACTTC.

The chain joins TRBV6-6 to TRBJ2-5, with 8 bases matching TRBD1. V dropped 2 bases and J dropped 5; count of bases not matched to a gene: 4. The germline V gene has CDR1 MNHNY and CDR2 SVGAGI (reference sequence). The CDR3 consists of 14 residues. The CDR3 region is CASSYAGGVETQYF. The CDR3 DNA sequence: TGTGCCAGCAGTTACGCAGGGGGCGTTGAGACCCAGTACTTC.

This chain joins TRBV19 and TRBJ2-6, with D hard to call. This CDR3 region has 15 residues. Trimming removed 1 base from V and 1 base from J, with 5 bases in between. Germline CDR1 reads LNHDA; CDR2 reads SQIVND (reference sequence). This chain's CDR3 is CASSIAVSGANVLTF. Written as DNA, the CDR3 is TGTGCCAGTAGTATAGCAGTTTCTGGGGCCAACGTCCTGACTTTC. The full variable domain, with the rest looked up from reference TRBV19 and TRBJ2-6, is DGGITQSPKYLFRKEGQNVTLSCEQNLNHDAMYWYRQDPGQGLRLIYYSQIVNDFQKGDIAEGYSVSREKKESFPLTVTSAQKNPTAFYLCASSIAVSGANVLTFGAGSRLTVL.

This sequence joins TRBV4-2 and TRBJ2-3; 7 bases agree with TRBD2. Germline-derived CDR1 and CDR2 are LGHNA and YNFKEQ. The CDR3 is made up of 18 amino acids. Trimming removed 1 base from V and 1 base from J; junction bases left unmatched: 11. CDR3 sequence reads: CASSQVGGHSGRTDTQYF. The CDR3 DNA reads TGTGCCAGCAGCCAAGTCGGGGGTCATAGCGGGCGCACAGATACGCAGTATTTT.

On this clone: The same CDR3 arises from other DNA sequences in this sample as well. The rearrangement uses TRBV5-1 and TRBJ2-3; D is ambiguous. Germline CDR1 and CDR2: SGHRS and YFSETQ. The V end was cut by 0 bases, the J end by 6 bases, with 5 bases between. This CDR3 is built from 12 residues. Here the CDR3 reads CASSLALDTQYF. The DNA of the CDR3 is TGCGCCAGCAGCTTGGCCTTGGATACGCAGTATTTT.

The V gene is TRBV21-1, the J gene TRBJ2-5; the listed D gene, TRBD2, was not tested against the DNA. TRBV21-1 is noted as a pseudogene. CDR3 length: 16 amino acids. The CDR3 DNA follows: TGTGCCAGCAGCCGAACTCAGGGACTACATCCAGAGACCCAGTACTTC. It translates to CASSRTQGLHPETQYF.

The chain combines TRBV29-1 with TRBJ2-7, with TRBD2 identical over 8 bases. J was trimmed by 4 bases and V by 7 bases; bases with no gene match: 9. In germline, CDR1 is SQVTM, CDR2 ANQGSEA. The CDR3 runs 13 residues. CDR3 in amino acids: CSAQSGSNYEQYF. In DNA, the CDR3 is TGCAGCGCCCAGAGCGGGAGTAATTACGAGCAGTACTTC.

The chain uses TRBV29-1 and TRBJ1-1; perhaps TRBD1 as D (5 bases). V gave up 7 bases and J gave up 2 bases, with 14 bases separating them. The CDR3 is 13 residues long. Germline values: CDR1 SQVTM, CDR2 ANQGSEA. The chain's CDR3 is CSALVQVNTEAFF. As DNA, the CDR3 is TGCAGCGCCTTGGTACAGGTTAACACTGAAGCTTTCTTT.

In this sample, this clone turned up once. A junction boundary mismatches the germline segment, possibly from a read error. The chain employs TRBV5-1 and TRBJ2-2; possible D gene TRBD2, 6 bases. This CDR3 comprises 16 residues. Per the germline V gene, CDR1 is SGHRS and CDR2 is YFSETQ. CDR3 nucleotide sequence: TGCGCCAGCAGCTTGGCCGCGGGACCAACCACCGGGGAACTGTTTTTT. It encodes CASSLAAGPTTGELFF.

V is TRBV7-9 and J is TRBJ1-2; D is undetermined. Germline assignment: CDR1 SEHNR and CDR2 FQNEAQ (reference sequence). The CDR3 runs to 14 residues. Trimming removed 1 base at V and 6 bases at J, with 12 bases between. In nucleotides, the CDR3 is TGTGCCAGCAGCTTAGTGACGGGTCTCCATGGCTACACCTTC. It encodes CASSLVTGLHGYTF.

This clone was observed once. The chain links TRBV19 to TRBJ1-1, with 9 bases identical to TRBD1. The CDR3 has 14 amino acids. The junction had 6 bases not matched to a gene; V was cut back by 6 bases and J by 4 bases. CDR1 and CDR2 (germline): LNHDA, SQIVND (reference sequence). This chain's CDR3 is CASRTGTGITEAFF. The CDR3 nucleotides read TGTGCCAGTAGAACCGGGACAGGGATCACTGAAGCTTTCTTT.